This T cell receptor beta chain was found in a study of OX40 agonist ivuxolimab in advanced cancers. Sequencing used immunoSEQ multiplex PCR; TCRdb keeps in-frame clones, though not all of them. The sample lists 75,000 to 90,000 clones; roughly nine tenths were seen once. The germline V and J ends were trimmed by 7 bases and 1 base, with 13 bases remaining between them. Looked up from germline, CDR1 is MNHEY and CDR2 is SVGAGI. The CDR3 spans 14 residues. This TCR came from an adult with an advanced solid tumor such as melanoma, head and neck, liver or kidney cancer. The chain links TRBV6-5 to TRBJ1-1; D call uncertain. The starting material was CD4+ or CD8+ T cells sorted from blood, obtained in a trial of the OX40 agonist ivuxolimab. Written as DNA, the CDR3 is TGTGCCAGCACCACGGGCCATAGGAACACTGAAGCTTTCTTT. Translation: CASTTGHRNTEAFF.